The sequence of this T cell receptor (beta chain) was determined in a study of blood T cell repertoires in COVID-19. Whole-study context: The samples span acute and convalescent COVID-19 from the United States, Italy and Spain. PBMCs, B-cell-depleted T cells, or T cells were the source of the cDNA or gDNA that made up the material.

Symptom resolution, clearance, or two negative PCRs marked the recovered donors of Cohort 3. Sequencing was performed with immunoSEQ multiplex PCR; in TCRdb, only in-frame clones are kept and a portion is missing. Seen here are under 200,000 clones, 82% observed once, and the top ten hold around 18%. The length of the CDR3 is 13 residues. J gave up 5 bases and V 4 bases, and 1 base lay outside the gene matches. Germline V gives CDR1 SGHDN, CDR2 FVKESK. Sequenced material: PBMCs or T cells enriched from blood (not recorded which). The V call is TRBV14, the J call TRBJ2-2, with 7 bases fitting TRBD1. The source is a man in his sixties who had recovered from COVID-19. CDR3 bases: TGTGCCAGCAGCCGCAGGGGGACCGGGGAGCTGTTTTTT. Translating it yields CASSRRGTGELFF.